A single sample is the source of the 7 T cell receptor beta chains below, sequenced in a study of shared clonotypes between healthy human individuals. The assay was immunoSEQ multiplex PCR, and TCRdb's table has in-frame clones only and misses some. Altogether over 2 million clones are present, roughly 94% being singletons, with the ten largest covering 0.1% to 0.15%. The specimen sequenced was naive CD4+ T cells sorted from blood. Subset described: CD45RA+ positively selected. The receptors stem from a young man in good health.

The rearrangement uses TRBV28 and TRBJ1-1; D may be TRBD1 (6 bases). CDR3 size: 14 residues. Between the trimmed V and J ends, which lost 5 bases and 5 bases, there was a span of 15 bases. Germline V gene data show CDR1 as MDHEN and CDR2 as SYDVKM. For the CDR3, the DNA is TGTGCCAGCAGTCCCTTGGGGGCGAGGACTGAAGCTTTCTTT. Protein sequence: CASSPLGARTEAFF.

In regard to this clone: Additional DNA sequences in this sample encode the identical CDR3. The genes are TRBV30 and TRBJ2-2, with a possible D match to TRBD1 (6 bases). Germline V CDR1 and CDR2: GTSNPN, SVGIG (reference sequence). V lost 5 bases, J lost 0 bases, and 10 bases lay in between. This CDR3 has 14 residues. This chain's CDR3 is CAWSRGANTGELFF. The CDR3 DNA sequence: TGTGCCTGGTCCAGGGGAGCGAACACCGGGGAGCTGTTTTTT.

The genes are TRBV6-5 and TRBJ2-7; D possibly corresponds to TRBD1 (5 bases). With 5 bases removed from V and 3 bases from J, the gap between germline ends came to 11 bases. Germline V gene data show CDR1 as MNHEY and CDR2 as SVGAGI. The CDR3 runs to 13 residues. This CDR3 is CASSRRADYEQYF. CDR3 coding DNA: TGTGCCAGCAGTCGCAGGGCCGACTACGAGCAGTACTTC.

The V and J genes are TRBV11-3 and TRBJ2-1; the match to TRBD1 covers 8 bases. The J segment lost 8 bases and the V segment lost 5 bases, leaving 2 bases of the junction unmatched. There are 12 residues in the CDR3. Germline V CDR1 and CDR2: SGHNT, YENEEA. CDR3 region: CASSTQGDEQFF. The CDR3 coding sequence is TGTGCCAGCAGCACACAGGGGGATGAGCAGTTCTTC.

This clone appeared a single time. The chain employs TRBV5-1 and TRBJ2-2; TRBD1 is a possible D gene (6 bases). The CDR3 consists of 15 residues. V shed 4 bases and J shed 4 bases, with 14 bases lying between them. CDR1 is SGHRS, CDR2 YFSETQ, per germline. Here the CDR3 DNA reads TGCGCCAGCAGCCCAGGGGATCCCTTCACCGGGGAGCTGTTTTTT. Amino acid sequence: CASSPGDPFTGELFF. The variable domain in full, completed from reference TRBV5-1 and TRBJ2-2, reads KAGVTQTPRYLIKTRGQQVTLSCSPISGHRSVSWYQQTPGQGLQFLFEYFSETQRNKGNFPGRFSGRQFSNSRSEMNVSTLELGDSALYLCASSPGDPFTGELFFGEGSRLTVL.

Comments on this clone: The identical CDR3 is also encoded by other nucleotide sequences in the sample. The chain carries TRBV18 and TRBJ1-1, with TRBD1 as a possible D gene (5 bases). There are 13 residues in the CDR3. Germline V CDR1 and CDR2: KGHSH, LQKENI. With 3 bases removed from V and 2 bases from J, the gap between germline ends came to 7 bases. The CDR3 region has the DNA TGTGCCAGCTCACCGGGGGGAAACACTGAAGCTTTCTTT. Residues: CASSPGGNTEAFF.

The rearrangement links TRBV6-1 to TRBJ1-2; the D gene is possibly TRBD1 (6 bases). The V end was cut by 6 bases, the J end by 7 bases, with 9 bases between. The CDR3 runs to 11 residues. Germline-derived CDR1 and CDR2 are MNHNS and SASEGT. CDR3 DNA: TGTGCCAGCAGCAGGGGCTCTGGCTACACCTTC. Its translation: CASSRGSGYTF.